This T cell receptor beta chain stems from a study of PD-L1 blockade in urothelial cancer. Whole-study results and caveats: For durable-benefit patients, tumor-associated blood clones expanded more at 3 weeks.

Generated by immunoSEQ multiplex PCR, the TCRdb table keeps only in-frame clones and is missing some. The sample has 25,000 to 35,000 clones; over 70% are singletons. Only one count was recorded for this clone. Its antigen is unknown. This CDR3 comprises 15 residues. Germline V gene data show CDR1 as KGHSH and CDR2 as LQKENI. The ends lost 4 bases at V and 5 bases at J; junction bases unmatched: 7. The sequence was collected from a man aged 50 to 59 with urothelial cancer. J is TRBJ1-2 and V is TRBV18; 10 nucleotides agree with TRBD1. The sequences come from PBMCs, collected around atezolizumab (anti-PD-L1) treatment. The CDR3 DNA sequence: TGTGCCAGCTCACTCCGGGACAGGGGAGAATATGGCTACACCTTC. As protein: CASSLRDRGEYGYTF.